This T cell receptor (beta chain) stems from a study of blood T cell repertoires in COVID-19. Study context: Both acute and convalescent COVID-19 samples were obtained from the United States, Italy and Spain. Nucleic acid was either cDNA or gDNA, and it came from T cells, B-cell-depleted T cells, or PBMCs.

CDR3 length: 13 amino acids. Per the germline V gene, CDR1 is MNHNY and CDR2 is SVGAGI (reference sequence). Trimming removed 6 bases at V and 7 bases at J, with 10 bases between. As processed by the authors: Nucleated cell counts were estimated from reference gene primer amplification. The table came from immunoSEQ multiplex PCR; TCRdb's copy has only in-frame clones and leaves some out. That table gives V, J and clone size, and the DNA gave D and trimming. The data contain about 160,000 clones, 76% of them singletons. V gene TRBV6-6 combines with J gene TRBJ1-6; D is ambiguous. This sequence was found in a woman aged 80 or over with acute or convalescent COVID-19. Sequencing input: peripheral blood. The DNA for the CDR3 is TGTGCCAGCAGCGGGTCCGGGAATTCACCCCTCCACTTT. Protein sequence: CASSGSGNSPLHF.